The entry below gives a single TCR beta chain sequence along with its context. Its antigen remains unidentified. The samples, holding roughly 1-11 million cryopreserved PBMC, were thawed before DNA extraction was carried out. The sample belongs to a study of long-term antiretroviral therapy in people with HIV. Study-wide background: A decade or so separates the oldest specimens from the later 2015 immediate-ART recommendation.

Overall study findings and caveats: Post-treatment diversity went higher with ART but stayed below transplant donor controls. ART adherence, viral resistance and therapy changes were not recorded.

The CDR3 sequence is 14 residues long. V lost 0 bases, J lost 4 bases, and 7 bases lay in between. CDR1 is SGHRS and CDR2 is YFSETQ in the germline V gene. The run of the v3.0 immunoSEQ assay was at survey level. Data came from immunoSEQ multiplex PCR; TCRdb stores just in-frame clones and leaves some out. This table has about 28,000 clones, approximately 90% appearing once. Sequencing used unsorted PBMCs, obtained 0.5 years after starting antiretroviral therapy. V usage is TRBV5-1 and J usage is TRBJ1-4; D ambiguous. The TCR originated in a woman aged 18-29 years with HIV. The CDR3 region has the DNA TGCGCCAGCAGCTTGGTACAGAATAATGAAAAACTGTTTTTT. Translating it yields CASSLVQNNEKLFF.